This T cell receptor beta chain came from a study of response to subunit inactivated influenza vaccine. TCRdb redid the calling of the RT-PCR reads with MiXCR, one entry per CDR3 protein. Altogether approximately 530,000 distinct CDR3 sequences are present, approximately 7.3% being singletons, with the ten largest covering about an eighth. Germline loops: CDR1 LGHDT, CDR2 YNNKEL (reference sequence). The CDR3 runs to 14 residues. J was trimmed by 2 bases and V by 4 bases; bases with no gene match: 2. This clonotype was seen at least ten times. This clonotype originated in a man aged 45 to 75 who received an inactivated influenza vaccine. The rearrangement links TRBV3-1 to TRBJ1-5, with TRBD1 matching 7 bases. Sequencing used PBMCs from blood, obtained about 24 months after vaccination. The CDR3, as DNA: TGTGCCAGCAGCCGAGGGGGCGGCAATCAGCCCCAGCATTTT. This encodes CASSRGGGNQPQHF.